These T cell receptor beta chains were read from a single sample in a study of T cell repertoires in cytomegalovirus infection. TCRdb reanalysed the reads using MiXCR and keeps one entry per CDR3 protein. Of under 300,000 distinct CDR3 sequences listed, approximately 22% are singletons. Their antigens remain unidentified. The source material was cultured PBMCs, sampled from culture after CMV antigen stimulation. All receptors come from a human donor in good health (CMV status not recorded). Some clones in this sample may be carry-over from other donors' samples. Both conserved end residues are part of each CDR3. The D gene is left open where the match is weak. Part of the rows lack a size; the others show once, few, many or a class for expanded clones.

cdr3_aa cdr3_nt j_call v_call d_call clone_size
CASSPNGGNEQFF TGTGCCAGCAGCCCGAATGGGGGGAATGAGCAGTTCTTC TRBJ2-1 TRBV5-6 - -
CASSRRTGTTEAFF TGTGCCAGCAGCCGGAGAACAGGGACCACTGAAGCTTTCTTT TRBJ1-1 TRBV7-8 - many
CATSDPSAGDTQYF TGTGCCACCAGTGACCCCTCAGCGGGAGATACGCAGTATTTT TRBJ2-3 TRBV24-1 - -
CASSLALGGTFNQPQHF TGTGCCAGCAGTTTAGCGCTAGGGGGGACCTTCAATCAGCCCCAGCATTTT TRBJ1-5 TRBV12-3/TRBV12-4 - many
CASSLRRSSYEQYF TGTGCCAGCAGTTTGCGCAGAAGCTCCTACGAGCAGTACTTC TRBJ2-7 TRBV12-3/TRBV12-4 - few
CASSIAGTEETQYF TGTGCCAGCAGCATAGCTGGGACGGAAGAGACCCAGTACTTC TRBJ2-5 TRBV7-9 - few
CASSVQDRGLNEQFF TGTGCCAGCAGCGTTCAGGACAGGGGGCTCAATGAGCAGTTCTTC TRBJ2-1 TRBV9 TRBD1 few
CASSQDPLEDTQYF TGCGCCAGCAGCCAAGATCCGCTAGAGGATACGCAGTATTTT TRBJ2-3 TRBV4-3 - -
CASRDRVNTEAFF TGTGCCAGCAGAGACAGGGTTAACACTGAAGCTTTCTTT TRBJ1-1 TRBV6-6 TRBD1 -
CAISPTLGQTFF TGTGCCATCAGCCCCACCTTGGGGCAAACTTTCTTT TRBJ1-1 TRBV10-3 - -
CASSPGGWITEAFF TGTGCCAGCAGCCCCGGGGGATGGATCACTGAAGCTTTCTTT TRBJ1-1 TRBV7-8 - many
CASNEFSYEQYF TGTGCCAGCAACGAGTTCTCCTACGAGCAGTACTTC TRBJ2-7 TRBV2 - -
CASSQEGAVHSSYNSPLHF TGCGCCAGCAGCCAAGAAGGGGCAGTCCACAGCTCCTATAATTCACCCCTCCACTTT TRBJ1-6 TRBV4-1 - -
CASSIVGSGTRNEQFF TGTGCCAGTAGTATAGTTGGTAGCGGGACCAGGAATGAGCAGTTCTTC TRBJ2-1 TRBV19 TRBD2 -
CASSLASAAKLNQPQHF TGTGCCAGCAGCTTAGCCTCGGCTGCAAAACTAAATCAGCCCCAGCATTTT TRBJ1-5 TRBV7-2 - many
CASSSHSTTEAFF TGTGCCAGCAGCTCCCATTCGACCACTGAAGCTTTCTTT TRBJ1-1 TRBV27 - few
CASSVSVAGTGPPTTNEKLFF TGTGCCAGCAGCGTATCGGTTGCGGGGACCGGACCCCCGACAACTAATGAAAAACTGTTTTTT TRBJ1-4 TRBV9 - -
CASSLGGQRANYGYTF TGTGCCAGCAGCTTAGGGGGGCAGAGGGCTAACTATGGCTACACCTTC TRBJ1-2 TRBV7-2 - many
CASSLVLGASYNVQFF TGTGCCAGCAGCTTGGTCTTGGGGGCCTCCTACAATGTGCAGTTCTTC TRBJ2-1 TRBV5-6 - -
CASSQMGVGMYEQYF TGCGCCAGCAGCCAGATGGGGGTAGGGATGTACGAGCAGTACTTC TRBJ2-7 TRBV4-3 - -
CASSPGSLQETQYF TGTGCCAGCAGTCCTGGATCCCTCCAAGAGACCCAGTACTTC TRBJ2-5 TRBV11-2 - -
CASAGEMNTEAFF TGTGCCAGTGCAGGGGAGATGAACACTGAAGCTTTCTTT TRBJ1-1 TRBV19 - -
CASNGGSYEQYF TGTGCCAGCAACGGGGGAAGTTACGAGCAGTACTTC TRBJ2-7 TRBV6-2/TRBV6-3 - -
CASRLAGGPGNIQYF TGTGCCAGCAGATTAGCGGGAGGGCCAGGAAACATTCAGTACTTC TRBJ2-4 TRBV12-3/TRBV12-4 TRBD2 -
CASSLDPRTGELFF TGTGCCAGCAGCTTAGATCCCAGAACCGGGGAGCTGTTTTTT TRBJ2-2 TRBV7-2 - many
CASSYLDSYGYTF TGTGCCAGCAGCTACCTCGACAGCTATGGCTACACCTTC TRBJ1-2 TRBV7-9 - many
CSVEGNTEAFF TGCAGCGTTGAAGGTAACACTGAAGCTTTCTTT TRBJ1-1 TRBV29-1 - -
CASSLATDQETQYF TGTGCCAGCAGTTTAGCGACAGACCAAGAGACCCAGTACTTC TRBJ2-5 TRBV12-3/TRBV12-4 - -
CASSFRDRVYEQYF TGTGCCAGCAGCTTCCGGGACAGGGTTTACGAGCAGTACTTC TRBJ2-7 TRBV7-8 TRBD1 many
CSVDTAGGTKNIQYF TGCAGCGTTGATACTGCGGGAGGGACCAAAAACATTCAGTACTTC TRBJ2-4 TRBV29-1 TRBD2 few
CASSFGDESYNEQFF TGTGCCAGCAGTTTCGGGGATGAGTCCTACAATGAGCAGTTCTTC TRBJ2-1 TRBV12-3/TRBV12-4 - -
CASSFQGALGNQPQHF TGTGCCAGCAGCTTCCAGGGGGCGCTAGGCAATCAGCCCCAGCATTTT TRBJ1-5 TRBV7-2 TRBD1 many
CASSLGTWDTQYF TGTGCCAGCAGCTTAGGCACCTGGGATACGCAGTATTTT TRBJ2-3 TRBV7-9 - many
CASSPDLGGGGYTF TGTGCCAGCAGTCCGGACCTCGGGGGAGGTGGCTACACCTTC TRBJ1-2 TRBV6-6 - -
CASSYLQGLRTYNEQFF TGTGCCAGCAGTTACCTACAGGGACTAAGAACCTACAATGAGCAGTTCTTC TRBJ2-1 TRBV6-2/TRBV6-3 - -
CASSPGAGLYSNQPQHF TGTGCCAGCAGCCCCGGGGCCGGTCTATATAGCAATCAGCCCCAGCATTTT TRBJ1-5 TRBV5-5 - few
CASSLRGTSGSLNTGELFF TGTGCCAGCAGCTTAAGGGGGACTAGCGGGAGCTTAAACACCGGGGAGCTGTTTTTT TRBJ2-2 TRBV7-2 TRBD2 many
CASSFGMDTQYF TGTGCCAGCAGCTTCGGGATGGATACGCAGTATTTT TRBJ2-3 TRBV7-9 - few
CASSLSYGRVDEQFF TGTGCCAGCAGCTTATCTTACGGGAGGGTCGATGAGCAGTTCTTC TRBJ2-1 TRBV7-8 TRBD2 -
CASSPRTENEQFF TGTGCCAGCTCACCACGGACTGAGAATGAGCAGTTCTTC TRBJ2-1 TRBV18 - many
CASSQVSGVETQYF TGCGCCAGCAGCCAAGTTTCGGGAGTAGAGACCCAGTACTTC TRBJ2-5 TRBV4-1 - -
CSVELGASGNTIYF TGCAGCGTTGAACTGGGAGCGTCTGGAAACACCATATATTTT TRBJ1-3 TRBV29-1 - -
CSAWDYRSGGEQFF TGCAGTGCATGGGACTATCGATCAGGGGGTGAGCAGTTCTTC TRBJ2-1 TRBV20-1 - few
CASSVSGLAGMKNTQYF TGTGCCAGCAGCGTATCGGGACTAGCGGGGATGAAGAATACGCAGTATTTT TRBJ2-3 TRBV9 TRBD2 -
CASSIEASQGNGYTF TGTGCCAGTAGTATAGAAGCGTCCCAGGGTAATGGCTACACCTTC TRBJ1-2 TRBV19 - -
CASSFSGRNTGELFF TGTGCCAGCAGCTTCAGCGGGAGGAACACCGGGGAGCTGTTTTTT TRBJ2-2 TRBV7-2 TRBD2 -
CASSLDTNSGNTIYF TGTGCCAGCAGCTTGGACACCAACTCTGGAAACACCATATATTTT TRBJ1-3 TRBV5-4 - -
CASSGRQATNEKLFF TGTGCCAGCAGCGGCCGACAGGCAACTAATGAAAAACTGTTTTTT TRBJ1-4 TRBV7-8 - many
CASSDEAISSYNEQFF TGTGCCAGCAGTGACGAAGCTATAAGCTCCTACAATGAGCAGTTCTTC TRBJ2-1 TRBV6-4 - few
CASSAATGTYGYTF TGTGCCAGCAGTGCCGCTACAGGGACCTATGGCTACACCTTC TRBJ1-2 TRBV28 - -
CASSFGPPTGELFF TGTGCCAGCAGCTTCGGACCCCCCACCGGGGAGCTGTTTTTT TRBJ2-2 TRBV6-5 - few
CASSPTSQRAGGGRGWSGRPPIF TGTGCCAGCAGCCCTACCTCCCAAAGGGCCGGGGGCGGCAGGGGTTGGAGCGGGAGGCCACCAATCTTC TRBJ2-1 TRBV12-3/TRBV12-4 TRBD2 -
CAIRTSGRSSYNEQFF TGTGCCATCAGGACTAGCGGGAGGAGCTCCTACAATGAGCAGTTCTTC TRBJ2-1 TRBV10-3 TRBD2 -
CSVDIARGRGRSWTDTQYF TGCAGCGTTGACATCGCGCGGGGCAGGGGGCGATCGTGGACAGATACGCAGTATTTT TRBJ2-3 TRBV29-1 TRBD1 few
CASSLAASGFSSYNEQFF TGTGCCAGCAGCTTAGCGGCTAGCGGCTTTAGCTCCTACAATGAGCAGTTCTTC TRBJ2-1 TRBV7-2 TRBD2 many
CASSAPDFNSGNTIYF TGTGCCAGCAGTGCCCCGGACTTCAACTCTGGAAACACCATATATTTT TRBJ1-3 TRBV6-2/TRBV6-3 - -
CASRPWDRGTSGSGYEQFF TGTGCCAGCAGACCGTGGGACAGGGGGACTAGCGGGAGTGGCTATGAGCAGTTCTTC TRBJ2-1 TRBV12-3/TRBV12-4 TRBD2 -